Below, 9 T cell receptor beta chains from the same sample are listed, as sequenced in a study of T cell responses to AZD1222 COVID-19 vaccine. Profiling relied on immunoSEQ multiplex PCR, and the TCRdb table lists in-frame clones only, not all of them. The sample contains 70,000 to 85,000 clones, about nine tenths of which appear only once. Specimen: peripheral blood, collected on day 0 of AZD1222 vaccination. The origin of the receptors is an adult in good health.

Concerning this clone: One junction end does not reproduce the germline sequence, and a read error may be involved. V and J are TRBV7-8 and TRBJ2-1, with 10 bases identical to TRBD1. This CDR3 contains 15 residues. Germline V CDR1 and CDR2: SGHVS, FQNEAQ. CDR3 loop: CTSSRTGGIYNEQFF. The CDR3 DNA sequence: TGTACCAGCAGCCGGACAGGGGGTATTTACAATGAGCAGTTCTTC.

The chain carries TRBV27 and TRBJ2-7, with TRBD1 as a possible D gene (6 bases). Germline V gene data show CDR1 as MNHEY and CDR2 as SMNVEV (reference sequence). The V end was cut by 0 bases, the J end by 5 bases, with 14 bases between. CDR3 length equals 15 residues. DNA of the CDR3: TGTGCCAGCAGTTTATCGAGCGACAGGCCCGACGAGCAGTACTTC. Its translation is CASSLSSDRPDEQYF.

This chain connects TRBV14 to TRBJ2-7, with D tentatively TRBD1 (5 bases). CDR3 length: 14 residues. Germline V gene sequence: CDR1 SGHDN, CDR2 FVKESK. The ends were cut back, 0 bases at V and 6 bases at J, with 12 bases in the middle. CDR3 protein: CASSQDPQGFEQYF. CDR3 DNA: TGTGCCAGCAGCCAAGATCCGCAGGGCTTCGAGCAGTACTTC.

The chain is built from TRBV6-4 and TRBJ2-7; TRBD1 matches 7 bases. The CDR3 contains 15 residues. CDR1 is MRHNA and CDR2 is SNTAGT in the germline V gene. Losses at the gene ends were 0 bases for V and 4 bases for J; bases not matched to a gene: 6. CDR3 in DNA: TGTGCCAGCAGTGACTCTAAAGACAGGGTATACGAGCAGTACTTC. Encoded protein: CASSDSKDRVYEQYF.

This clone was detected only once. The chain couples TRBV28 to TRBJ1-2; D gene unclear. CDR1 is MDHEN, CDR2 SYDVKM, per germline. The CDR3 runs to 13 residues. Trimming took 7 bases from V and 6 from J, leaving 15 bases between them. This chain's CDR3 is CASTSHPANGYTF. CDR3 in DNA: TGTGCCAGCACCAGCCACCCGGCCAATGGCTACACCTTC.

V and J are TRBV2 and TRBJ1-2; D gene ambiguous. The CDR3 totals 13 residues. Germline CDR1 is SNHLY and CDR2 is FYNNEI. The ends were cut back, 6 bases at V and 6 bases at J, with 14 bases in the middle. The CDR3 coding sequence is TGTGCCAGCAGCAGGTCGGCATTCAATGGCTACACCTTC. It is translated as CASSRSAFNGYTF.

This chain links TRBV7-3 with TRBJ2-6, with D possibly being TRBD2 (6 bases). Trimming took 3 bases from V and 0 from J, leaving 6 bases between them. The CDR3 contains 15 residues. The germline gives CDR1 SGHTA, CDR2 FQGTGA. DNA of the CDR3: TGTGCCAGCAGCTTGGGACTCTCTGGGGCCAACGTCCTGACTTTC. It encodes CASSLGLSGANVLTF. The entire variable domain, with the rest obtained from reference TRBV7-3 and TRBJ2-6, is as follows: GAGVSQTPSNKVTEKGKYVELRCDPISGHTALYWYRQSLGQGPEFLIYFQGTGAADDSGLPNDRFFAVRPEGSVSTLKIQRTERGDSAVYLCASSLGLSGANVLTFGAGSRLTVL.

This chain links TRBV11-2 with TRBJ1-4, with 7 bases lining up with TRBD1. Germline V CDR1 and CDR2: SGHAT, FQNNGV. The CDR3 extends over 14 amino acids. The V gene end was trimmed by 3 bases and the J gene end by 3 bases; junction bases not matched to a gene: 1. The CDR3 DNA sequence: TGTGCCAGCAGCTTCGGACAGGCTAATGAAAAACTGTTTTTT. Translating gives CASSFGQANEKLFF.

V and J are TRBV4-1 and TRBJ1-1; D call uncertain. The CDR3 is 13 residues long. The ends were cut back, 2 bases at V and 0 bases at J, with 4 bases in the middle. The germline V gene has CDR1 MGHRA and CDR2 YSYEKL. CDR3: CASSQKVNTEAFF. The CDR3 nucleotides read TGCGCCAGCAGCCAAAAGGTGAACACTGAAGCTTTCTTT.